This TCR beta chain was profiled in a study of CD8 T cells in ankylosing spondylitis. The V gene end was trimmed by 2 bases and the J gene end by 5 bases; junction bases not matched to a gene: 5. Per germline, CDR1 LGHDT and CDR2 YNNKEL (reference sequence). The CDR3 sequence is 16 residues long. MiXCR, run by TCRdb on the 5' RACE reads, gives a single entry per CDR3 protein. The sample holds some 240,000 distinct CDR3 sequences, approximately 9% seen once. This clonotype was detected only a few times. Material: blood, either unsorted or a sorted T cell fraction (not recorded which). The source of this sequence is a male donor with ankylosing spondylitis or in good health (not recorded which). V is TRBV3-1 and J is TRBJ2-1; 11 nucleotides agree with TRBD1. The CDR3 sequence is CASSQPGQGADNEQFF. For the CDR3, the DNA is TGTGCCAGCAGCCAACCCGGACAGGGGGCGGACAATGAGCAGTTCTTC.